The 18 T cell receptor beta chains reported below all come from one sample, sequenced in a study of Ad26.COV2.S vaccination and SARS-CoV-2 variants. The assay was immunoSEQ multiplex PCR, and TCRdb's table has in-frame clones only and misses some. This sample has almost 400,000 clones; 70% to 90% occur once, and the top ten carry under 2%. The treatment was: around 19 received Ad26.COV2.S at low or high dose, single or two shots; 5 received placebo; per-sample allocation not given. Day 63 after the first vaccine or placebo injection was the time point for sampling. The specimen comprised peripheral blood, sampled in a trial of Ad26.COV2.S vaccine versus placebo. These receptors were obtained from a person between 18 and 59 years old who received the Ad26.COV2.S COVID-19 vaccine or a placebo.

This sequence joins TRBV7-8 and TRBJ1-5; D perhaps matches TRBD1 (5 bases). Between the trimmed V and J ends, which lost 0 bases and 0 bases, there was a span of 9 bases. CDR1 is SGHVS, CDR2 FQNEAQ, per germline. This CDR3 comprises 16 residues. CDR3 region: CASSLAPGYSNQPQHF. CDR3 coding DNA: TGTGCCAGCAGCTTAGCCCCAGGGTATAGCAATCAGCCCCAGCATTTT.

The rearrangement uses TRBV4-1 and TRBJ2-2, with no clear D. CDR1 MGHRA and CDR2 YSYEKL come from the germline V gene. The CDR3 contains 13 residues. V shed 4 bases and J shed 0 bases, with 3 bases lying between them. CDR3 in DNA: TGCGCCAGCAGCCGGCCGAACACCGGGGAGCTGTTTTTT. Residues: CASSRPNTGELFF.

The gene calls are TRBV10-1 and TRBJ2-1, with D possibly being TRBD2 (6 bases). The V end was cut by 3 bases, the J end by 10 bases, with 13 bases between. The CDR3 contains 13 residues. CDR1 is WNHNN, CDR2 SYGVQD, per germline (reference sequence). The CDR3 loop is CASSDGGNREQFF. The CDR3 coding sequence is TGCGCCAGCAGTGATGGCGGGAATAGGGAGCAGTTCTTC.

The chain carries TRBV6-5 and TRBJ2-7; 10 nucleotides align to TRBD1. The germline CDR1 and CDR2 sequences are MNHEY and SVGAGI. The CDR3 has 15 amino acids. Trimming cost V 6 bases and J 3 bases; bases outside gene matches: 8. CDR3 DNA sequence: TGTGCCAGCAGAGGAACGACAGGGGGCCTCTACGAGCAGTACTTC. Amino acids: CASRGTTGGLYEQYF.

The CDR3 here is CASRGTGGTYEQYF. As DNA, the CDR3 is TGTGCCAGCCGGGGGACGGGCGGGACCTACGAGCAGTACTTC. This chain connects TRBV28 to TRBJ2-7; a weak D match, TRBD2 (6 bases). CDR3 length: 14 residues. V lost 8 bases, J lost 2 bases, and 16 bases lay in between. Germline loops: CDR1 MDHEN, CDR2 SYDVKM.

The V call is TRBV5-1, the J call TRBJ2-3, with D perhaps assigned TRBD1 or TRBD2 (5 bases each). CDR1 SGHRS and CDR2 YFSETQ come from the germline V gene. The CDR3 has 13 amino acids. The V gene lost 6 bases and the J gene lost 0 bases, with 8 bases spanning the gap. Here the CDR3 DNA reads TGCGCCAGCAACCGGGACAGCACAGATACGCAGTATTTT. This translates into CASNRDSTDTQYF. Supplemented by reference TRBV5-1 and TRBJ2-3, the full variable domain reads KAGVTQTPRYLIKTRGQQVTLSCSPISGHRSVSWYQQTPGQGLQFLFEYFSETQRNKGNFPGRFSGRQFSNSRSEMNVSTLELGDSALYLCASNRDSTDTQYFGPGTRLTVL.

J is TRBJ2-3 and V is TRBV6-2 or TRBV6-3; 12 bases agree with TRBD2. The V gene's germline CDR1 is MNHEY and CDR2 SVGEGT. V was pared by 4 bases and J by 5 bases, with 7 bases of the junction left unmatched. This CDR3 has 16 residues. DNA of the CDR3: TGTGCCAGCAGTTCCGGACTAGCGGGATGGAGAGATACGCAGTATTTT. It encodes CASSSGLAGWRDTQYF.

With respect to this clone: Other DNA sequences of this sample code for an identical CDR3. As DNA, the CDR3 is TGTGCCAGCAGCGCGGGGGGCACTGAAGCTTTCTTT. It codes for CASSAGGTEAFF. The J gene is TRBJ1-1, the V gene TRBV9; a weak D match, TRBD1 (5 bases). Germline V lookup: CDR1 SGDLS, CDR2 YYNGEE. Deletions cut 3 bases from V and 4 bases from J, with 7 bases between. There are 12 residues in the CDR3.

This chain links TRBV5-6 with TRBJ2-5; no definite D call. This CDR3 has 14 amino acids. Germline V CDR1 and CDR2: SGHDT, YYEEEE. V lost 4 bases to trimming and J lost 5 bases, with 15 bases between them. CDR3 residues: CASSLPGVGETQYF. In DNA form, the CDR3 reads TGTGCCAGCAGCCTACCGGGCGTGGGGGAGACCCAGTACTTC.

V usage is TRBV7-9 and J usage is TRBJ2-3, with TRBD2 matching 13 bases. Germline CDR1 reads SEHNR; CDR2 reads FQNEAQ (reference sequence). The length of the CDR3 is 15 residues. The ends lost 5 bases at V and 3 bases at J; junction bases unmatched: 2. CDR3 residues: CASSPTSGRTDTQYF. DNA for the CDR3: TGTGCCAGCAGCCCGACTAGCGGGAGGACAGATACGCAGTATTTT.

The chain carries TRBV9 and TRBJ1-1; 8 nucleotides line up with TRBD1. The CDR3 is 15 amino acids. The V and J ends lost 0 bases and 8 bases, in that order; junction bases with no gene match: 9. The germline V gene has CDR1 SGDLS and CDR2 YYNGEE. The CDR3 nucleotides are TGTGCCAGCAGCGTAGGGACAGGGTCGGGGGAAGAAGCTTTCTTT. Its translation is CASSVGTGSGEEAFF.

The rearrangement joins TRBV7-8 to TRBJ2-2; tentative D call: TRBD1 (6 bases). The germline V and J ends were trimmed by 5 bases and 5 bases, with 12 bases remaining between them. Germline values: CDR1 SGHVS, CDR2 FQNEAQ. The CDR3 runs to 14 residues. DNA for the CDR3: TGTGCCAGCAGCGTACAGGGACGAACCGGGGAGCTGTTTTTT. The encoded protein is CASSVQGRTGELFF.

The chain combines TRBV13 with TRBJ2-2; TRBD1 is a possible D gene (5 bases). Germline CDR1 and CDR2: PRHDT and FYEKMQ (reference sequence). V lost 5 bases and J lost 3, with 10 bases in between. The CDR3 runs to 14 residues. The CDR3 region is CASSARQYTGELFF. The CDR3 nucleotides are TGTGCCAGCAGCGCCCGACAGTACACCGGGGAGCTGTTTTTT.

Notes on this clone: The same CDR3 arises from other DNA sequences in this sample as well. CDR3 DNA sequence: TGTGCCAGCAGCCCCGGGACTTCCTACAATGAGCAGTTCTTC. Amino acids: CASSPGTSYNEQFF. This sequence joins TRBV7-3 and TRBJ2-1, with D maybe TRBD2 (6 bases). Germline assignment: CDR1 SGHTA and CDR2 FQGTGA. This CDR3 spans 14 amino acids. V was pared by 5 bases and J by 1 base, with 9 bases between.

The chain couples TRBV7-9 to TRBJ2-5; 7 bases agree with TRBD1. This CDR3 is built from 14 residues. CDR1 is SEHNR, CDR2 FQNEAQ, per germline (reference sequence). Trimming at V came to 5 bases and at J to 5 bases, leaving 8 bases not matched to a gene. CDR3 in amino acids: CASSAKQGQETQYF. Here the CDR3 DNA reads TGTGCCAGCAGCGCCAAACAGGGGCAGGAGACCCAGTACTTC.

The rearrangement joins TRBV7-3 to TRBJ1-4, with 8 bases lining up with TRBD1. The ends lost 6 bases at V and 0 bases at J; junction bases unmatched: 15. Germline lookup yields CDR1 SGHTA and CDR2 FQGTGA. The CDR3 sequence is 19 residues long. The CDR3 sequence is CASRQDRDRKRSTNEKLFF. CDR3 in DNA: TGTGCCAGCAGACAAGACCGGGACAGGAAGCGTTCAACTAATGAAAAACTGTTTTTT.

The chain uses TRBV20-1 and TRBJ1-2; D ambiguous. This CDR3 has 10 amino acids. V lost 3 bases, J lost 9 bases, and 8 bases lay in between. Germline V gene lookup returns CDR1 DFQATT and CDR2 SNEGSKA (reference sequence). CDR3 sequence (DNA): TGCAGTGCTAGTCAGGAAAGCTACACCTTC. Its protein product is CSASQESYTF.

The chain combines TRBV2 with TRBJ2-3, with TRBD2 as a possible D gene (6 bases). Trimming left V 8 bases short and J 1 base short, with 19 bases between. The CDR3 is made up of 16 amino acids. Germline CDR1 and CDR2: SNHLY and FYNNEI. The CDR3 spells CASAGISGKGTDTQYF. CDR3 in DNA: TGTGCCAGCGCGGGAATTAGCGGAAAGGGCACAGATACGCAGTATTTT.